This entry lists 27 T cell receptor beta chains sequenced from one sample in a study of Graves' ophthalmopathy and Graves' hyperthyroidism. Amplifying from RNA transcripts, the study obtained TCR beta CDR3 regions. The workflow started with a first-round RT-PCR run with HTBI primers and then moved on to a second-round multiplex PCR. Each CDR3 protein is one row after TCRdb ran MiXCR on the multiplex PCR reads. The sample lists around 1,000,000 distinct CDR3 sequences; about two fifths were seen once. Sequenced: peripheral blood or thyroid tissue (not recorded which). The receptor source for this set is an adult man with Graves' hyperthyroidism.

This clonotype was seen many times. The chain is built from TRBV20-1 and TRBJ2-7; 10 nucleotides align to TRBD1. V gave up 6 bases and J gave up 5 bases; unmatched junction bases: 7. CDR1 is DFQATT and CDR2 is SNEGSKA in the germline V gene (reference sequence). The CDR3 loop spans 13 amino acids. The CDR3 DNA follows: TGCAGTGCCTCCGGGACAGGGGTCAACGAGCAGTACTTC. Residues: CSASGTGVNEQYF.

The chain is built from TRBV19 and TRBJ2-7, with D possibly TRBD1 on 5 matching bases. The germline gives CDR1 LNHDA, CDR2 SQIVND (reference sequence). Deletions cut 3 bases from V and 0 bases from J, with 12 bases between. The CDR3 is made up of 15 amino acids. Written as DNA, the CDR3 is TGTGCCAGTAGTATCCACGAAGGGGTCTCCTACGAGCAGTACTTC. As protein: CASSIHEGVSYEQYF.

Regarding this clonotype: This clone may be a read error of a much larger clone one base away. The J gene is TRBJ2-2, the V gene TRBV15, with D unclear. CDR3 length: 14 amino acids. The germline gives CDR1 LNHNV, CDR2 YYDKDF (reference sequence). The chain's CDR3 is CATGSLANTGELFF. The DNA of the CDR3 is TGTGCCACCGGCAGCCTCGCGAACACCGGGGAGCTGTTTTTT.

This clonotype has a count of ten or more. The genes are TRBV20-1 and TRBJ2-7, with no clear D. This CDR3 spans 15 amino acids. The V and J ends lost 3 bases and 2 bases respectively, with 17 bases between them. Looked up from germline, CDR1 is DFQATT and CDR2 is SNEGSKA (reference sequence). CDR3 DNA: TGCAGTGCTAGTGACGGACGCGTGGGAACCTACGAGCAGTACTTC. Amino acid sequence: CSASDGRVGTYEQYF.

J is TRBJ1-2 and V is TRBV9; 9 bases line up with TRBD1. This CDR3 is 18 amino acids long. Germline V lookup: CDR1 SGDLS, CDR2 YYNGEE. The trim removed 0 bases at V and 7 bases at J, leaving 16 bases unmatched. The CDR3 region has the DNA TGTGCCAGCAGCGTAGCGGGACAGGGAAGTCCCTCCCTCTTTGGCTACACCTTC. It yields the protein CASSVAGQGSPSLFGYTF. Variable domain in full (rest from reference TRBV9 and TRBJ1-2): DSGVTQTPKHLITATGQRVTLRCSPRSGDLSVYWYQQSLDQGLQFLIQYYNGEERAKGNILERFSAQQFPDLHSELNLSSLELGDSALYFCASSVAGQGSPSLFGYTFGSGTRLTVV.

This clonotype has a count of ten or more. The genes are TRBV25-1 and TRBJ2-5; 11 bases fit TRBD2. CDR3 length: 17 amino acids. V lost 2 bases, J lost 1 base, and 6 bases stayed unmatched. Germline lookup yields CDR1 MGHDK and CDR2 SYGVNS. The CDR3 coding sequence is TGTGCCAGCAGTGAACGCCTAGCGGGGGGCCCCCAAGAGACCCAGTACTTC. This translates into CASSERLAGGPQETQYF.

Note on this clonotype: An end of the junction differs from the germline gene, which may be a read error. The chain combines TRBV10-3 with TRBJ2-7; no definite D call. Germline loops: CDR1 ENHRY, CDR2 SYGVKD. This CDR3 is built from 12 residues. The CDR3 coding sequence is TGTGCCAGCAGTTACACCCCCCACGAGCAGTACTTC. Encoded protein: CASSYTPHEQYF.

Ten or more counts support this clonotype. The CDR3 sequence: CASSLSRFGTGELFF. The CDR3 nucleotides are TGTGCCAGCAGCCTCAGTCGGTTCGGCACCGGGGAGCTGTTTTTT. The rearrangement links TRBV7-6 to TRBJ2-2; D not resolved. The length of the CDR3 is 15 residues. V was cut by 5 bases and J by 4 bases, with 14 bases left in between. The germline CDR1 and CDR2 sequences are SGHVS and FNYEAQ.

As regards this clonotype: This clone may be a read error of a much larger clone one base away. The V gene is TRBV10-3, the J gene TRBJ1-1, with TRBD1 as a possible D gene (5 bases). Germline assignment: CDR1 ENHRY and CDR2 SYGVKD. The CDR3 totals 14 residues. The CDR3 spells CVSSYAGMNTEAFF. DNA for the CDR3: TGTGTCAGCAGTTACGCAGGGATGAACACTGAAGCTTTCTTT.

This clonotype was recorded a few times. The CDR3 sequence: CASSQESRGGYTF. The CDR3 DNA sequence: TGCGCCAGCAGCCAAGAAAGCAGGGGTGGCTACACCTTC. The chain employs TRBV4-1 and TRBJ1-2; D is perhaps TRBD1 (6 bases). Germline CDR1 MGHRA, CDR2 YSYEKL. V was pared by 0 bases and J by 7 bases, with 9 bases between. This CDR3 contains 13 residues.

This chain uses TRBV7-6 with TRBJ2-5, with 10 bases fitting TRBD2. The germline V gene has CDR1 SGHVS and CDR2 FNYEAQ. The CDR3 has 18 amino acids. The J segment lost 4 bases and the V segment lost 5 bases, leaving 16 bases of the junction unmatched. The CDR3 loop is CASSRPQGGLAVLETQYF. The CDR3 DNA follows: TGTGCCAGCAGCCGACCCCAGGGCGGACTAGCGGTGTTAGAGACCCAGTACTTC.

The chain is built from TRBV7-4 and TRBJ2-5, with a tentative D call TRBD2 (7 bases). The CDR3 length is 16 residues. Germline loops: CDR1 SGHVT, CDR2 SQSDAQ. Trimming removed 3 bases from V and 4 bases from J, with 18 bases in between. CDR3 sequence: CASSFLGGPWGETQYF. The DNA for the CDR3 is TGTGCCAGCAGCTTCCTGGGGGGGCCGTGGGGAGAGACCCAGTACTTC.

Remarks on this clonotype: This could be a read error, since a much larger clone is one nucleotide away. V and J are TRBV7-9 and TRBJ2-7; D may be TRBD2 (6 bases). CDR1 is SEHNR and CDR2 is FQNEAQ in the germline V gene (reference sequence). The CDR3 runs to 14 residues. CDR3 protein: CASGFGGLNYEQYF. CDR3 sequence (DNA): TGTGCCAGCGGCTTCGGGGGACTGAACTACGAGCAGTACTTC. The full variable domain, with the rest looked up from reference TRBV7-9 and TRBJ2-7, is DTGVSQNPRHKITKRGQNVTFRCDPISEHNRLYWYRQTLGQGPEFLTYFQNEAQLEKSRLLSDRFSAERPKGSFSTLEIQRTEQGDSAMYLCASGFGGLNYEQYFGPGTRLTVT.

The chain uses TRBV29-1 and TRBJ1-2; TRBD1 might be the D (6 bases). The CDR3 consists of 13 residues. V lost 4 bases and J 4 bases, leaving 13 bases between the germline ends. From germline, CDR1 is SQVTM and CDR2 ANQGSEA. The chain's CDR3 is CSVGDTASYGYTF. CDR3 bases: TGCAGCGTTGGGGACACGGCGTCCTATGGCTACACCTTC.

This clonotype turned up a few times. This chain links TRBV25-1 with TRBJ1-2; maybe TRBD1 (6 bases). Germline CDR1 and CDR2: MGHDK and SYGVNS. This CDR3 has 16 residues. Trimming removed 6 bases at V and 10 bases at J, with 27 bases between. The CDR3 spells CASRRSLARGPYSYTF. DNA for the CDR3: TGTGCCAGCAGGCGATCCCTCGCCAGGGGCCCATATTCCTACACCTTC.

The sample holds one count of this clonotype. A single base separates this from a much larger clone, so it may be a read error. The chain uses TRBV19 and TRBJ1-5; 8 nucleotides line up with TRBD1. Per germline, CDR1 LNHDA and CDR2 SQIVND (reference sequence). Unmatched junction bases numbered 9, after V lost 10 bases and J lost 1 base. This CDR3 has 15 residues. CDR3 amino acids: CATSIDRGSNQPQHF. The CDR3 nucleotides read TGTGCCACTAGCATAGACAGGGGCAGCAATCAGCCCCAGCATTTT.

In this sample, this clonotype turned up many times. The V and J genes are TRBV19 and TRBJ1-2, with D tentatively TRBD1 (6 bases). V lost 9 bases and J 5 bases, leaving 7 bases between the germline ends. CDR3 size: 10 residues. The germline CDR1 and CDR2 sequences are LNHDA and SQIVND (reference sequence). The CDR3 DNA is TGTGCCAGGGACAGATATGGCTACACCTTC. It is translated as CARDRYGYTF.

The table lists this clonotype with a few counts. This sequence joins TRBV15 and TRBJ2-2, with D uncertain. Deletions cut 0 bases from V and 7 bases from J, with 9 bases between. Germline V gene data show CDR1 as LNHNV and CDR2 as YYDKDF (reference sequence). This CDR3 comprises 14 residues. CDR3 in amino acids: CATSRDLENGELFF. The CDR3 DNA follows: TGTGCCACCAGCAGAGATCTGGAAAACGGGGAGCTGTTTTTT. Based on the CDR3 plus reference TRBV15 and TRBJ2-2, the full variable domain is DAMVIQNPRYQVTQFGKPVTLSCSQTLNHNVMYWYQQKSSQAPKLLFHYYDKDFNNEADTPDNFQSRRPNTSFCFLDIRSPGLGDTAMYLCATSRDLENGELFFGEGSRLTVL.

This clonotype was counted a few times. The genes are TRBV11-2 and TRBJ1-1, with D perhaps TRBD1 (6 bases). V was shortened by 5 bases and J by 6 bases, with 16 bases between the two germline ends. Germline CDR1 reads SGHAT; CDR2 reads FQNNGV. The CDR3 spans 14 residues. CDR3 in DNA: TGTGCCAGCAGCCAAACTCCGGACAGCTCTGAAGCTTTCTTT. Translated, it gives CASSQTPDSSEAFF.

Concerning this clonotype itself: A clone one base away is much larger, so this may be a read error. V is TRBV7-9 and J is TRBJ2-2; D gene unclear. The CDR3 extends over 14 amino acids. CDR1 SEHNR and CDR2 FQNEAQ come from the germline V gene (reference sequence). The CDR3 sequence is CAGSQDSRTGELFF. DNA of the CDR3: TGTGCCGGCAGCCAAGACTCAAGAACCGGGGAGCTGTTTTTT.

This clonotype appeared many times. The chain is built from TRBV7-3 and TRBJ1-5; TRBD1 agrees at 7 bases. Losses at the gene ends were 9 bases for V and 1 base for J; bases not matched to a gene: 6. Germline V gene sequence: CDR1 SGHTA, CDR2 FQGTGA. This CDR3 has 14 amino acids. In nucleotides, the CDR3 is TGTGCCAGAGAGAGGGGGCGGAGCAATCAGCCCCAGCATTTT. Translation gives CARERGRSNQPQHF.

This sequence joins TRBV12-3 or TRBV12-4 and TRBJ1-2; the match to TRBD1 covers 9 bases. The CDR3 has 14 amino acids. Trimming cost V 6 bases and J 3 bases; bases outside gene matches: 5. In DNA form, the CDR3 reads TGTGCCAGCAGAAAAAGGACAGGGGACTATGGCTACACCTTC. Translated: CASRKRTGDYGYTF.

This chain connects TRBV30 to TRBJ1-5, with D uncertain. CDR3 length equals 13 residues. Germline V CDR1 and CDR2: GTSNPN, SVGIG (reference sequence). Trimming took 2 bases from V and 5 from J, leaving 10 bases between them. The CDR3 is CAWSIGRDQPQHF. The CDR3, as DNA: TGTGCCTGGAGTATCGGGCGAGATCAGCCCCAGCATTTT.

The chain uses TRBV5-1 and TRBJ1-4, with D unclear. The CDR3 is 17 amino acids. V lost 2 bases and J lost 0, with 14 bases in between. Germline CDR1 and CDR2: SGHRS and YFSETQ. CDR3 region: CASSFEAGPATNEKLFF. CDR3 nucleotides: TGCGCCAGCAGCTTCGAGGCAGGACCTGCAACTAATGAAAAACTGTTTTTT.

This clonotype has a handful of counts. This clone may be a read error of a much larger clone one base away. The V gene is TRBV7-2, the J gene TRBJ2-7; D ambiguous. Germline CDR1 is SGHTA and CDR2 is FQGNSA. The CDR3 is 14 residues long. DNA for the CDR3: TGTGCCGGCAGCTTAGATCGGACGTCCTACGAGCAGTACTTC. Translated, it gives CAGSLDRTSYEQYF.

The chain has TRBV25-1 and TRBJ1-2; no firm D call. The CDR3 covers 16 residues. Germline V gives CDR1 MGHDK, CDR2 SYGVNS. Trimming left V 10 bases short and J 2 bases short, with 23 bases between. Written as DNA, the CDR3 is TGTGCCACCAACCAGGCTCCTATACAGACGAACTATGGCTACACCTTC. Its translation: CATNQAPIQTNYGYTF.

This clonotype was picked up a small number of times. The chain couples TRBV11-2 to TRBJ1-1; D perhaps matches TRBD1 (6 bases). The CDR3 length is 16 residues. V was clipped by 5 bases and J by 2 bases, with 18 bases between them. Germline CDR1 is SGHAT and CDR2 is FQNNGV. The CDR3 is CASSKQTGGPNTEAFF. CDR3 sequence (DNA): TGTGCCAGCAGCAAACAGACTGGGGGGCCTAACACTGAAGCTTTCTTT.